This T cell receptor beta chain was recovered during a study of PD-1 blockade in classical Hodgkin lymphoma. Time point defined: cycle 4 day 1 (C4D1), after less than 7 weeks of nivolumab. Each patient's relapse followed autologous stem cell transplantation, and brentuximab vedotin exposure varied. Patients reached a best response of complete response, partial response or progressive disease. Clones were read by immunoSEQ multiplex PCR, and TCRdb kept only the in-frame ones, dropping some. This sample has 90,000 to 140,000 clones, with roughly 90% found just once. Study-level findings and limits: CD4+ TCR diversity climbed significantly by C4D1, unlike CD8+ TCR diversity.

A note on this clone: What it binds is unknown. The conserved closing phenylalanine or tryptophan is absent in this CDR3, likely reflecting a read error. It is unclear where the CDR3 begins or ends on the DNA, so no DNA is shown, and the CDR3 is as TCRdb lists it.

The V gene's germline CDR1 is WNHNN and CDR2 SYGVQD (reference sequence). The CDR3 is 13 residues long, ends included. The source of this sequence is a human donor with classical Hodgkin lymphoma. This chain links TRBV10-1 with TRBJ2-7; the table assigns TRBD2, which was not confirmed against the DNA. The sequenced sample was peripheral blood mononuclear cells (PBMCs), obtained before the fourth cycle of nivolumab. The CDR3 reads CASSEYPRDWGRA.